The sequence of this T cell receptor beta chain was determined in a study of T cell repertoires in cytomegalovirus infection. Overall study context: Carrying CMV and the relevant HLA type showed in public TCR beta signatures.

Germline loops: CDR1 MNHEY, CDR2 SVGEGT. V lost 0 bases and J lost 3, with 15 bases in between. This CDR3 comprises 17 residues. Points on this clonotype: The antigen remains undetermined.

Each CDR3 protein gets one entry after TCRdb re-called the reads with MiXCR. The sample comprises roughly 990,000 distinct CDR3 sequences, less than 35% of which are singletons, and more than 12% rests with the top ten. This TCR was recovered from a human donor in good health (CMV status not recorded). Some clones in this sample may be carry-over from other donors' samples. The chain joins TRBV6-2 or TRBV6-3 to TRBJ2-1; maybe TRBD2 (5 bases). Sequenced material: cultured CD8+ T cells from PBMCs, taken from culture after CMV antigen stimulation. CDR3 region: CASSYSLALSGYNEQFF. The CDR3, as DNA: TGTGCCAGCAGTTACTCTCTAGCCCTGTCGGGCTACAATGAGCAGTTCTTC.